These T cell receptor beta chains were read from a single sample in a study of identifying expanded T cells in peripheral blood. The method was immunoSEQ multiplex PCR; TCRdb's version includes in-frame clones alone and lacks a portion of them. Counted here are around 47,000 clones, approximately 79% occurring once; the ten biggest clones make up 14%. The sample consisted of blood. These receptors were obtained from a person aged 18-70 years in good health. Each CDR3 is given with its conserved first and last residue. D genes are given only for firm matches. Clone size is stated in some rows and not others, as once, few, many or a class when expanded.

d_gene: -
j_gene: TRBJ1-4
abundance: -
v_gene: TRBV5-3
CDR3aa: CASPTEGKTVF
CDR3nt: TGTGCCAGTCCTACAGAAGGGAAAACTGTTTTT

d_gene: -
j_gene: TRBJ2-1
abundance: -
v_gene: TRBV19
CDR3aa: CASSISRNNEQFF
CDR3nt: TGTGCCAGTAGTATATCTAGGAACAATGAGCAGTTCTTC

d_gene: -
j_gene: TRBJ2-5
abundance: -
v_gene: TRBV6-6
CDR3aa: CASSTRQPGETQYF
CDR3nt: TGTGCCAGCAGTACTAGACAGCCCGGAGAGACCCAGTACTTC

d_gene: TRBD1
j_gene: TRBJ2-3
abundance: once
v_gene: TRBV19
CDR3aa: CASTRQGADTQYF
CDR3nt: TGTGCCAGTACCCGACAGGGGGCGGATACGCAGTATTTT

d_gene: -
j_gene: TRBJ2-5
abundance: -
v_gene: TRBV30
CDR3aa: CACHLGGRETQYF
CDR3nt: TGTGCCTGCCATTTAGGGGGGCGAGAGACCCAGTACTTC

d_gene: TRBD1
j_gene: TRBJ1-5
abundance: -
v_gene: TRBV19
CDR3aa: CASRGTGQGNQPQHF
CDR3nt: TGTGCCAGTAGAGGGACCGGACAGGGCAATCAGCCCCAGCATTTT

d_gene: TRBD1
j_gene: TRBJ2-1
abundance: -
v_gene: TRBV7-3
CDR3aa: CASKGQAFNEQFF
CDR3nt: TGTGCCAGCAAGGGACAGGCCTTCAATGAGCAGTTCTTC

d_gene: -
j_gene: TRBJ2-1
abundance: -
v_gene: TRBV5-1
CDR3aa: CASSPAAGISYNEQFF
CDR3nt: TGCGCCAGCAGCCCGGCCGCCGGAATCTCCTACAATGAGCAGTTCTTC

d_gene: TRBD2
j_gene: TRBJ2-1
abundance: -
v_gene: TRBV7-8
CDR3aa: CASSLARKGLAGVLEQFF
CDR3nt: TGTGCCAGCAGCTTAGCTCGTAAGGGACTAGCGGGAGTACTTGAGCAGTTCTTC

d_gene: TRBD2
j_gene: TRBJ2-2
abundance: -
v_gene: TRBV6-6
CDR3aa: CASSSMGLAKAGELFF
CDR3nt: TGTGCCAGCAGTTCAATGGGACTAGCGAAGGCCGGGGAGCTGTTTTTT

d_gene: -
j_gene: TRBJ2-6
abundance: -
v_gene: TRBV29-1
CDR3aa: CSVVQGTGANVLTF
CDR3nt: TGCAGCGTTGTTCAGGGTACTGGGGCCAACGTCCTGACTTTC

d_gene: TRBD1
j_gene: TRBJ2-2
abundance: few
v_gene: TRBV9
CDR3aa: CASSVWDRATGELFF
CDR3nt: TGTGCCAGCAGCGTATGGGACAGGGCCACCGGGGAGCTGTTTTTT

d_gene: TRBD2
j_gene: TRBJ2-1
abundance: -
v_gene: TRBV10-3
CDR3aa: CAISESGGGTYNEQFF
CDR3nt: TGTGCCATCAGTGAGTCTGGCGGGGGGACCTACAATGAGCAGTTCTTC

d_gene: -
j_gene: TRBJ1-1
abundance: -
v_gene: TRBV9
CDR3aa: CASSAGTPNTEAFF
CDR3nt: TGTGCCAGCAGCGCCGGGACACCTAACACTGAAGCTTTCTTT

d_gene: -
j_gene: TRBJ1-2
abundance: medium-sized
v_gene: TRBV6-1
CDR3aa: CASSERRNYGYTF
CDR3nt: TGTGCCAGCAGTGAAAGGAGGAACTATGGCTACACCTTC